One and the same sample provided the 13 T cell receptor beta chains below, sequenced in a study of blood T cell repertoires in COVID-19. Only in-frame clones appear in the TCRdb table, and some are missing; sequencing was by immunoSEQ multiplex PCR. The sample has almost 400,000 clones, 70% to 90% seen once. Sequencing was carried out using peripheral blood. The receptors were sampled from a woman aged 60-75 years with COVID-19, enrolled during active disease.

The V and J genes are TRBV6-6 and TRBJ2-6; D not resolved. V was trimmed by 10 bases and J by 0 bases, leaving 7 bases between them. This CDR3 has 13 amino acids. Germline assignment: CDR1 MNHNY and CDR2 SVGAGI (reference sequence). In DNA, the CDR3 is TGTGCCACCGCGAACTCTGGGGCCAACGTCCTGACTTTC. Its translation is CATANSGANVLTF.

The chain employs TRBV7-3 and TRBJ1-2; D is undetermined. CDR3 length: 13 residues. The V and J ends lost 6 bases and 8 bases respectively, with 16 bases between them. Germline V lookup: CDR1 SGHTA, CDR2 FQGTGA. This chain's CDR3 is CASSSPGERGYTF. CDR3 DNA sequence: TGTGCCAGCAGTTCGCCCGGGGAGCGAGGCTACACCTTC. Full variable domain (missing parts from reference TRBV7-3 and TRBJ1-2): GAGVSQTPSNKVTEKGKYVELRCDPISGHTALYWYRQSLGQGPEFLIYFQGTGAADDSGLPNDRFFAVRPEGSVSTLKIQRTERGDSAVYLCASSSPGERGYTFGSGTRLTVV.

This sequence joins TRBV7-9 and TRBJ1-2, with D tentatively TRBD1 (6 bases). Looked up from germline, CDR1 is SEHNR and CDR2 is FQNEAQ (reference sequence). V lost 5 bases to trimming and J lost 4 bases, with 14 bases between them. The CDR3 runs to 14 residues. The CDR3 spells CASSRVMTGYGYTF. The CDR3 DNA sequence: TGTGCCAGCAGCCGAGTCATGACAGGCTATGGCTACACCTTC.

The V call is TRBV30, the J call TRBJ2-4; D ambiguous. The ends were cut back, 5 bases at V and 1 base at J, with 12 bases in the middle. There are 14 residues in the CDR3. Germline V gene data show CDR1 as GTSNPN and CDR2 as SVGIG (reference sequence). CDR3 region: CAWGLSRAKNIQYF. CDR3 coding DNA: TGTGCCTGGGGCTTATCCCGGGCCAAAAACATTCAGTACTTC.

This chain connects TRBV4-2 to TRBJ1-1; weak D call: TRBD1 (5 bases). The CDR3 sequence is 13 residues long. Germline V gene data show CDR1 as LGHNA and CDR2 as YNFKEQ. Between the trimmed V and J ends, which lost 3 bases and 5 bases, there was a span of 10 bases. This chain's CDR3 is CASSQEEGTEAFF. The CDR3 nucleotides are TGTGCCAGCAGCCAGGAGGAGGGGACTGAAGCTTTCTTT.

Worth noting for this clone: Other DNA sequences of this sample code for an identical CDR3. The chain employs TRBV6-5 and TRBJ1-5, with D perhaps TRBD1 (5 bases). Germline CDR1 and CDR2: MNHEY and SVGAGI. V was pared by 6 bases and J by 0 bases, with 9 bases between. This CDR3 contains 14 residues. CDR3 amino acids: CASRGPYSNQPQHF. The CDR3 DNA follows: TGTGCCAGCAGGGGGCCTTATAGCAATCAGCCCCAGCATTTT.

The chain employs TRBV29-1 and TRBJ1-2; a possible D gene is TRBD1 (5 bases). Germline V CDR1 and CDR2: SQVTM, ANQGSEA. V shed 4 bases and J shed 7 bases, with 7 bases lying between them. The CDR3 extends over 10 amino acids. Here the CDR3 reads CSVVQGGYTF. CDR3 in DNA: TGCAGCGTTGTTCAGGGTGGCTACACCTTC.

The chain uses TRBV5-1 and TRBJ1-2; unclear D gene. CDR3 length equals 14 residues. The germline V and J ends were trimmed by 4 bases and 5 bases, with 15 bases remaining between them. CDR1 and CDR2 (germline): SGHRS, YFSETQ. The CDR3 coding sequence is TGCGCCAGCAGCCCAACGTCCGGACTGTATGGCTACACCTTC. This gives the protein CASSPTSGLYGYTF.

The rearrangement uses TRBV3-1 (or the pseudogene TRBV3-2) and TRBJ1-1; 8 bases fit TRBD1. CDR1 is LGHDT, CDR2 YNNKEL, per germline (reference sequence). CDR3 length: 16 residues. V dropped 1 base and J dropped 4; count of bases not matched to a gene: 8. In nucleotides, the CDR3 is TGTGCCAGCAGCCAAGTGTTTGGCAGGGGGCTCACTGAAGCTTTCTTT. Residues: CASSQVFGRGLTEAFF.

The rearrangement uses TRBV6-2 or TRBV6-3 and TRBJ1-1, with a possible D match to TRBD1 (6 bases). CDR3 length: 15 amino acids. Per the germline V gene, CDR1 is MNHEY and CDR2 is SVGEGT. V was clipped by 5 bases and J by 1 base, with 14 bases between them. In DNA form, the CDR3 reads TGTGCCAGCAGTAATCCAGGGGCTCCGAACACTGAAGCTTTCTTT. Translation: CASSNPGAPNTEAFF.

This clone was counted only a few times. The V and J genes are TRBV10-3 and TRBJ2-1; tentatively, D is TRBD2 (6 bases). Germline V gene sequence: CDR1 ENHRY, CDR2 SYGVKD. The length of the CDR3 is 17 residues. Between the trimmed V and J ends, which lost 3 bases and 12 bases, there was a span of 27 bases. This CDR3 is CAISEGLRLALGHGQFF. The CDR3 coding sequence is TGTGCCATCAGTGAAGGGTTAAGGCTAGCGCTTGGGCATGGGCAGTTCTTC.

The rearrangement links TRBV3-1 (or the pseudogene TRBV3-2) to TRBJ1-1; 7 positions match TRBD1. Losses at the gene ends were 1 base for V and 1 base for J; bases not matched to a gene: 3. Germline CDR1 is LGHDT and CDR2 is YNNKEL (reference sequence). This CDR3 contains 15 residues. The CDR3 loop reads CASSQGGQRNTEAFF. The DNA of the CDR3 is TGTGCCAGCAGCCAAGGGGGACAGAGGAACACTGAAGCTTTCTTT.

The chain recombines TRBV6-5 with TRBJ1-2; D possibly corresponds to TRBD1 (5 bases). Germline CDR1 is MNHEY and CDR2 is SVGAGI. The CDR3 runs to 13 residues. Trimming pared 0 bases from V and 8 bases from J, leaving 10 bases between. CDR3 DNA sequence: TGTGCCAGCAGTTACTCATCAGGGTGGGGCTACACCTTC. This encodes CASSYSSGWGYTF.